This entry is about one T cell receptor beta chain. Its recognized antigen is unknown. There are no base qualities to consult, and no much larger clone falls within one base. The data were taken from a study of quantifying T cell responses using KT2 cells (dated by TCRdb to 2017 to 2019). Background for the entire study: RNA was DNase-treated and reverse transcribed with TCR alpha and beta constant-region primers, mostly using SuperScript III. PCR2 was performed as a SYBR Green qPCR and was stopped at a predetermined fluorescence threshold so that over-amplification was avoided. Under optimum conditions, the efficiency of the T4 ligation step was estimated to be more than 8%. Overall study outcomes, separate from this receptor: Saturation was seen in the detection of KT2 sequences when very high numbers of KT2 cells were spiked in. KT2 sequences were detected down to the lowest spike-in tested, which was about one KT2 cell per 100,000 PBMC. The numbers of KT2 alpha and beta sequences increased linearly with the number of input KT2 cells across several orders of magnitude. The study did not include a side-by-side comparison of this pipeline with other TCR sequencing techniques.

CDR1 is given as MNHNY and CDR2 as SVGAGI, both from the germline V gene (reference sequence). Including the terminal cysteine and phenylalanine, the CDR3 comprises 17 residues. CDR3 DNA only is kept here, 51 bases in frame from base 1. V is pared back by 10 bases and J by 0 bases, with 23 bases lying between the germline termini. Preparation of the library involved UMI-ligation and nested PCR. A single-stranded oligonucleotide bearing the Illumina SP2 sequence and a UMI was ligated to the 3' end of the cDNA with T4 RNA ligase 1. PCR1 used approximately 4 cycles (98 degrees C 15 s, 69 degrees C 30 s, 72 degrees C 40 s), and the beta primer was an equimolar mix of RC1.1 and RC1.2 that covered TRBC1 and TRBC2. From PCR2 onward, TCR alpha and beta chains were processed separately, and sample indices and Illumina adaptors were added. The UMI was composed of 12 random nucleotides, arranged as two hexamers separated by a spacer, and was positioned after an 8-base spacer. The libraries were sequenced on an Illumina MiSeq using v2 2x251 paired-end chemistry, usually with approximately 12 samples in each run. PhiX DNA at roughly 5-8% was added to each sequencing library to increase diversity. On the authors' methods: Raw reads were converted to FASTQ with bcl2fastq and demultiplexed by dual indices using Demultiplexor. V and J genes were assigned by Decombinator through tag matching, with a single base-pair mismatch being allowed. UMIs were used by Collapsinator to correct both sequencing errors and frequency errors caused by PCR heterogeneity. CDR3Translator turned Decombinator identifiers into nucleotide sequence, translated that sequence into amino acids, and pulled out the CDR3 based on C- and N-terminal motifs. Each distinct KT2 TCR was counted as a cluster of KT2 sequences sharing one unique molecular identifier. Using fastp at Q25 and MiXCR, TCRdb reprocessed the public reads and kept productive beta chains. Every CDR3 protein is listed once, alongside the most common genes and DNA of its rows. What appears here as the V and J calls and clone size reflects TCRdb's work, not the paper's. Recorded for this sample are 40,000 to 50,000 distinct CDR3 sequences; about 15% of them occurred a single time. The top ten clonotypes cover less than 45% of the sample.

To test the sensitivity and accuracy of the pipeline, known numbers of KT2, a T cell clone whose TCR had already been sequenced, were spiked into unfractionated PBMC. KT2 cells were mixed with a fixed number of PBMC to create a range of KT2-to-PBMC ratios. Sequencing was performed on PBMCs spiked with cells of the T cell clone KT2. This sequence uses TRBV6-6 and TRBJ2-3, with the D assignment possibly TRBD1 or TRBD2, given 8 matching bases for each. The source of this sequence is a human donor. The DNA reads as follows: TGTGCCACCAGGGACAGGCGGGGGGTTACTAGCACAGATACGCAGTATTTT. This encodes CATRDRRGVTSTDTQYF.